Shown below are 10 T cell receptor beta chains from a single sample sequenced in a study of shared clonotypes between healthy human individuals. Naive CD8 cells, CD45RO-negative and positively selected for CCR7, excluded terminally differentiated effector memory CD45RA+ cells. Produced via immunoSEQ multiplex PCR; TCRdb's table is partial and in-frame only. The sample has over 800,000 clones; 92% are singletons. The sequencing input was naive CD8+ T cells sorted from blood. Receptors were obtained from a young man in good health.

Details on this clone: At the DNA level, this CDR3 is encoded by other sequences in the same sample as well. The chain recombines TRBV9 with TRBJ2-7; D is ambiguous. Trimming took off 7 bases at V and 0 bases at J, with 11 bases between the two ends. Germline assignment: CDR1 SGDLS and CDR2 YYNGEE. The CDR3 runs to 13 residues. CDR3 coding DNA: TGTGCCAGCGCGACTGGCTCCTCCTACGAGCAGTACTTC. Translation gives CASATGSSYEQYF.

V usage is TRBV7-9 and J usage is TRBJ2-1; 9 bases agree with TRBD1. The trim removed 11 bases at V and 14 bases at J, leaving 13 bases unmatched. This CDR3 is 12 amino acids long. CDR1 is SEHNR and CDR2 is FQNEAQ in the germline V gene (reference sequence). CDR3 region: CAARTGAATEFF. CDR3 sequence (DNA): TGTGCCGCCAGGACAGGGGCCGCTACAGAGTTCTTC.

The CDR3 sequence: CASSQWTEETQYF. Written as DNA, the CDR3 is TGCGCCAGCAGCCAATGGACAGAAGAGACCCAGTACTTC. The chain joins TRBV4-1 to TRBJ2-5, with D possibly matching TRBD1 (6 bases). CDR3 length: 13 residues. V lost 2 bases and J lost 3, with 7 bases in between. Germline loops: CDR1 MGHRA, CDR2 YSYEKL.

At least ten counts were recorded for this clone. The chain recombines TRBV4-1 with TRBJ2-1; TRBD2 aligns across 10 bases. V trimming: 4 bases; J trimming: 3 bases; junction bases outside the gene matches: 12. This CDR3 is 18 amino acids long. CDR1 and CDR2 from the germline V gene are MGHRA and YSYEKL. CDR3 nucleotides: TGCGCCAGCAGCCGCACGCCTCTAGCGGGAGAGGGCTACAATGAGCAGTTCTTC. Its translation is CASSRTPLAGEGYNEQFF.

CDR3 sequence: CASIPGTAYEQYF. CDR3 sequence (DNA): TGTGCCAGCATACCCGGGACAGCCTACGAGCAGTACTTC. This chain connects TRBV5-5 to TRBJ2-7, with TRBD1 identical over 7 bases. The V and J ends lost 6 bases and 2 bases, in that order; junction bases with no gene match: 5. Germline V gene sequence: CDR1 SGHKS, CDR2 YYEKEE (reference sequence). CDR3 length: 13 residues.

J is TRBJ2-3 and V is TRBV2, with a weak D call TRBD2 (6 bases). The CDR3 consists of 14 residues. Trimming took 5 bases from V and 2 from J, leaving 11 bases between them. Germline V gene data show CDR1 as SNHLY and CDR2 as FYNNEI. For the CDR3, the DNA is TGTGCCAGCAGTTGGGAGGTTCCCACAGATACGCAGTATTTT. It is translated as CASSWEVPTDTQYF.

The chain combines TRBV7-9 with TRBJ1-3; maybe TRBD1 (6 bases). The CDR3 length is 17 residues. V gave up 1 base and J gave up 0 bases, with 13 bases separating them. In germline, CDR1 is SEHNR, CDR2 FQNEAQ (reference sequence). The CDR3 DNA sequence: TGTGCCAGCAGCTTAGTAGGCGGGGGCACCTCTGGAAACACCATATATTTT. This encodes CASSLVGGGTSGNTIYF.

This CDR3 reads CASSYSPAGQETQYF. The CDR3 nucleotides are TGTGCCAGCAGTTACTCCCCGGCAGGACAAGAGACCCAGTACTTC. The V gene is TRBV6-6, the J gene TRBJ2-5, with unresolved D. Per the germline V gene, CDR1 is MNHNY and CDR2 is SVGAGI (reference sequence). This CDR3 is built from 15 residues. Trimming cost V 0 bases and J 2 bases, with 10 bases left between them.

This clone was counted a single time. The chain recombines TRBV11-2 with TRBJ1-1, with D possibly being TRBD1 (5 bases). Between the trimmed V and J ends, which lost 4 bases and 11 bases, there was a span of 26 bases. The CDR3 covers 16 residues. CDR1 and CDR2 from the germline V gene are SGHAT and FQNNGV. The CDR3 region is CASSYKDGDPSGAAFF. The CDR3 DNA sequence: TGTGCCAGCAGCTACAAAGATGGGGACCCCTCGGGTGCGGCTTTCTTT. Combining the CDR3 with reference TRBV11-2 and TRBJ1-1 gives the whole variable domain EAGVAQSPRYKIIEKRQSVAFWCNPISGHATLYWYQQILGQGPKLLIQFQNNGVVDDSQLPKDRFSAERLKGVDSTLKIQPAKLEDSAVYLCASSYKDGDPSGAAFFGQGTRLTVV.

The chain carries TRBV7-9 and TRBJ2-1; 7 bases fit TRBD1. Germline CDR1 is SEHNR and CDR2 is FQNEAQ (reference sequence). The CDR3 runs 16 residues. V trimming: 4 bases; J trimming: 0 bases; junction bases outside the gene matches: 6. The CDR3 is CASSYLQGFSYNEQFF. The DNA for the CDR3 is TGTGCCAGCAGCTACTTACAGGGGTTCTCCTACAATGAGCAGTTCTTC.